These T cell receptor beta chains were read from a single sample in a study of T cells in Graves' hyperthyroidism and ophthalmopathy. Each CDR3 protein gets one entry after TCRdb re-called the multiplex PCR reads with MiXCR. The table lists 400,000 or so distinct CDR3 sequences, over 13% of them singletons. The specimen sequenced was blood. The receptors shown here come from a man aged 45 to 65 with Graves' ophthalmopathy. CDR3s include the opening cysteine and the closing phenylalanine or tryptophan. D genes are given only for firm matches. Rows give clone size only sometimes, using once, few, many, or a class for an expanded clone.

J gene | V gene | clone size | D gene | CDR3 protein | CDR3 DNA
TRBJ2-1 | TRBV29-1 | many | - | CSVENLASLGNEQFF | TGCAGCGTTGAGAATTTAGCGAGCTTGGGGAATGAGCAGTTCTTC
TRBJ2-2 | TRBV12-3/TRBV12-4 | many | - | CASSDLRQVDTGELFF | TGTGCCAGCAGTGACCTTAGACAGGTGGACACCGGGGAGCTGTTTTTT
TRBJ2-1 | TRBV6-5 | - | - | CASSYSGSSLTYNEQFF | TGTGCCAGCAGTTACTCGGGGTCTAGCCTTACCTACAATGAGCAGTTCTTC
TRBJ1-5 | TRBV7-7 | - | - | CASSLSGPQHF | TGTGCTAGCAGCCTTTCGGGGCCCCAGCATTTT
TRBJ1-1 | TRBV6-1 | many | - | CASRGASMNTEAFF | TGTGCCAGCCGAGGAGCTTCTATGAACACTGAAGCTTTCTTT
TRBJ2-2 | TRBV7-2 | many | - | CASSRDGELFF | TGTGCCAGCAGCCGGGATGGAGAGCTGTTTTTT
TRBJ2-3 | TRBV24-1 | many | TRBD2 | CATGLAGRKGTDTQYF | TGTGCCACCGGACTAGCGGGAAGGAAAGGCACAGATACGCAGTATTTT
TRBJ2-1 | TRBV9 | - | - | CASSGRDVSSYNEQFF | TGTGCCAGCAGCGGCCGGGACGTAAGCTCCTACAATGAGCAGTTCTTC
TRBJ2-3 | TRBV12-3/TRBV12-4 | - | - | CASSFYRGVSGGTQYF | TGTGCCAGCAGTTTTTACAGGGGGGTATCGGGAGGTACGCAGTATTTT
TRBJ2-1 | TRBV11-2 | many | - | CASSLGKLLKVEASYNEQFF | TGTGCCAGCAGCTTAGGAAAGCTTCTAAAGGTGGAAGCCTCCTACAATGAGCAGTTCTTC
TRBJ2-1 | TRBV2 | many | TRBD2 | CASKGLAGGISYNEQFF | TGTGCCAGCAAGGGACTAGCGGGAGGGATCTCCTACAATGAGCAGTTCTTC
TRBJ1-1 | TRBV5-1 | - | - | CASSLIGGLNTEAFF | TGCGCCAGCAGCTTGATAGGGGGGCTGAACACTGAAGCTTTCTTT
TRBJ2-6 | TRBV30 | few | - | CAWRDSGANVLTF | TGTGCCTGGAGGGATTCTGGGGCCAACGTCCTGACTTTC
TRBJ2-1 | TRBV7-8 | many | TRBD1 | CASIPGRTGPDEQFF | TGTGCCAGCATCCCCGGACGGACAGGACCCGATGAGCAGTTCTTC
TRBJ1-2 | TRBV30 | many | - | CAWIRGAGGYTF | TGTGCCTGGATCCGGGGGGCAGGAGGCTACACCTTC
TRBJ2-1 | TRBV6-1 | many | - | CASSELLKDNEQFF | TGTGCCAGCAGTGAATTGTTAAAGGACAATGAGCAGTTCTTC
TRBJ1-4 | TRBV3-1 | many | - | CASSPGTNEKLFF | TGTGCCAGCAGCCCTGGGACAAATGAAAAACTGTTTTTT
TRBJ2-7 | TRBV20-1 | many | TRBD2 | CSARESGRAAISYEQYF | TGCAGTGCTAGAGAGAGCGGGAGGGCCGCAATCTCCTACGAGCAGTACTTC
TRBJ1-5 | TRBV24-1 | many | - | CATSDLGGYQPQHF | TGTGCCACCAGTGATTTGGGCGGTTATCAGCCCCAGCATTTT
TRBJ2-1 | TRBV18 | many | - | CASSPPRGSYNEQFF | TGTGCCAGCTCACCACCGAGAGGATCCTACAATGAGCAGTTCTTC
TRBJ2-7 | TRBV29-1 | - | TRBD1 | CSVILDRGAYEQYF | TGCAGCGTTATACTGGACAGGGGGGCATACGAGCAGTACTTC
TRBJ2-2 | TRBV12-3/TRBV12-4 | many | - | CASTVGGFGNTGELFF | TGTGCCAGCACCGTCGGTGGTTTCGGTAACACCGGGGAGCTGTTTTTT
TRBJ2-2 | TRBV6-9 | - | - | CASSYRGVGELFF | TGTGCCAGCAGTTACAGGGGCGTCGGGGAACTGTTTTTT
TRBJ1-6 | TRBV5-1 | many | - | CASRREGPRDSPLHF | TGCGCCAGCAGGAGAGAAGGCCCGAGGGATTCACCCCTCCACTTT
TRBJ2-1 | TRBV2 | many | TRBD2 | CAIPTSGRVNEQFF | TGTGCCATCCCAACTAGCGGGAGGGTTAATGAGCAGTTCTTC
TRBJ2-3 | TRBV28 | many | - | CASSFLGGASTDTQYF | TGTGCCAGCAGTTTCCTGGGGGGGGCTAGCACAGATACGCAGTATTTT
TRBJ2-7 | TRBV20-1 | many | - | CSARPRETSYEQYF | TGCAGTGCTAGACCCAGGGAAACCTCCTACGAGCAGTACTTC
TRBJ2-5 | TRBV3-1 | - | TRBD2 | CASSQGGLAGGRDQYF | TGTGCCAGCAGCCAAGGGGGGCTAGCGGGAGGTCGTGACCAGTACTTC
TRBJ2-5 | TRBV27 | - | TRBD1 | CASSKGQGFIETQYF | TGTGCCAGCAGTAAAGGACAGGGTTTCATAGAGACCCAGTACTTC
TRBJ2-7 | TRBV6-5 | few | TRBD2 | CASSLTSGDYEQYF | TGTGCCAGCAGTTTGACTAGCGGAGACTACGAGCAGTACTTC
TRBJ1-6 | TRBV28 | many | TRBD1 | CASSDPTGDGNSPLHF | TGTGCCAGCAGTGATCCGACAGGGGACGGTAATTCACCCCTCCACTTT
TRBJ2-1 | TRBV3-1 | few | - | CASSQEGNSYNEQFF | TGTGCCAGCAGCCAAGAGGGTAACTCCTACAATGAGCAGTTCTTC
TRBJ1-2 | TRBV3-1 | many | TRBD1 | CASSGTGSVAYGYTF | TGTGCCAGCAGCGGGACAGGGAGCGTTGCCTATGGCTACACCTTC
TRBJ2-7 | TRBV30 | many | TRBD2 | CAWTGLAGVAYEQYF | TGTGCCTGGACGGGACTAGCGGGAGTGGCTTACGAGCAGTACTTC
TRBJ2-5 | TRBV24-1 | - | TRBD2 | CATSDATSGRAKETQYF | TGTGCCACCAGTGACGCTACCAGCGGGAGGGCTAAGGAGACCCAGTACTTC
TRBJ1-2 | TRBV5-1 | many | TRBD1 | CASSRYGTDYGYTF | TGCGCCAGCAGCAGATACGGGACAGACTATGGCTACACCTTC
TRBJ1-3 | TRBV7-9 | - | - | CASSLGSRDTIYF | TGTGCCAGCAGCTTGGGTTCCAGAGACACCATATATTTT
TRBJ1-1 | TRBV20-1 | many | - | CSARDPIGGRTEAFF | TGCAGTGCTAGAGATCCGATCGGGGGCAGGACTGAAGCTTTCTTT
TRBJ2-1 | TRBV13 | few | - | CASSQAGPYNEQFF | TGTGCCAGCAGCCAGGCGGGACCCTACAATGAGCAGTTCTTC
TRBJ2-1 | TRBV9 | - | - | CASSAGLWEAGEQFF | TGTGCCAGCAGCGCCGGACTGTGGGAAGCTGGTGAGCAGTTCTTC
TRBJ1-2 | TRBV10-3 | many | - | CAISDRGQNYGYTF | TGTGCCATCAGTGACCGGGGCCAGAACTATGGCTACACCTTC